Described below is a single T cell receptor beta chain sequence and its context. Antigen specificity is unknown. Using immunoSEQ multiplex PCR, the repertoire was profiled, and TCRdb retains in-frame clones only, with some absent. The sample consists of millions of clones, approximately 92% of them appearing once. The V gene end was trimmed by 7 bases and the J gene end by 1 base; junction bases not matched to a gene: 6. Germline CDR1 is MNHEY and CDR2 is SVGAGI. CDR3 length equals 15 residues. The sample comes from a study of shared clonotypes between healthy human individuals. General study results and limits: Rarefaction exposed incomplete sorted-subset sequencing despite large depth.

Every contributor of samples was a Caucasian grown-up residing in Nashville, Tennessee. Memory CD4+ cells were the fraction left after CD45RA+ naive selection. The sequenced material came from naive CD4+ T cells sorted from blood. Indicated subset: CD45RA+ positively selected. The chain joins TRBV6-5 to TRBJ1-1, with 10 nucleotides matching TRBD1. This sequence originates from a man in his late teens or twenties in good health. This CDR3 is CASTRQGATNTEAFF. In DNA, the CDR3 is TGTGCCAGCACCCGACAGGGGGCAACGAACACTGAAGCTTTCTTT.